This T cell receptor beta chain is drawn from a study of shared clonotypes between healthy human individuals. Repertoires were generated with immunoSEQ multiplex PCR, while TCRdb's copy carries only in-frame clones and drops some. The sample includes some 740,000 clones, around 92% of them seen just once. Cells designated naive CD8 were CD45RO-negative and were positively selected for CCR7, with terminally differentiated effector memory CD45RA+ cells excluded. General study points: Generation of non-shared clonotypes was less probable than generation of clonotypes shared by all four donors.

Trimming left V 3 bases short and J 0 bases short, with 12 bases between. The CDR3 runs to 17 residues. CDR1 and CDR2 from the germline V gene are KGHSH and LQKENI. With regard to this clone: Its antigen remains unknown.

Sequenced sample: naive CD8+ T cells sorted from blood. The receptor was derived from a man aged 25-45 years in good health. The chain recombines TRBV18 with TRBJ2-6; possible D gene TRBD1, 6 bases. Here the CDR3 reads CASSPGDTLSGANVLTF. The CDR3 nucleotides are TGTGCCAGCTCACCTGGGGACACTCTCTCTGGGGCCAACGTCCTGACTTTC.